Below are 5 T cell receptor beta chains sequenced from a single sample in a study of regulatory T cells in long-lasting Graves disease. Relying on iRepertoire HTBI primers and Arm-PCR of CDR3 regions, the team built TCR beta libraries. TCRdb passed the multiplex PCR reads through MiXCR, listing each CDR3 protein once. Of about 610,000 distinct CDR3 sequences listed, around 16% were seen once; the top ten hold about 11%. Indicated time point: newly diagnosed GD, antithyroid drugs for less than 3 months. PBMC-derived RNA was used for the TCR library. These same data were also listed under a study on T cells in Graves' hyperthyroidism and ophthalmopathy.

The material was peripheral blood mononuclear cells (PBMCs), obtained at new diagnosis, from a patient treated with antithyroid drugs. The receptors were gathered from a man between 18 and 35 years old with Graves disease.

The rearrangement joins TRBV5-1 to TRBJ2-7; TRBD2 matches 14 bases. Germline CDR1 reads SGHRS; CDR2 reads YFSETQ. V trimming: 4 bases; J trimming: 3 bases; junction bases outside the gene matches: 9. CDR3 length equals 17 residues. Here the CDR3 DNA reads TGCGCCAGCAGCCTGGGGACTAGCGGGGGTTCAGACTACGAGCAGTACTTC. Amino acids: CASSLGTSGGSDYEQYF.

The V call is TRBV29-1, the J call TRBJ1-3; D is uncertain. The CDR3 spans 14 residues. Germline assignment: CDR1 SQVTM and CDR2 ANQGSEA. Trimming removed 6 bases from V and 0 bases from J, with 12 bases in between. CDR3 in amino acids: CSVAGQYSGNTIYF. Here the CDR3 DNA reads TGCAGCGTAGCTGGTCAATACTCTGGAAACACCATATATTTT.

Of note for this clonotype: The junction departs from the called germline gene at one end, perhaps through a read error. The genes are TRBV11-2 and TRBJ2-3; 7 bases match TRBD2. The CDR3 extends over 15 amino acids. The germline CDR1 and CDR2 sequences are SGHAT and FQNNGV. CDR3 nucleotide sequence: TGTGCCGGCAGCTTAGCGGGCCGATTCACAGATACGCAGTATTTT. Translated: CAGSLAGRFTDTQYF.

The table lists this clonotype with a few counts. The V and J genes are TRBV20-1 and TRBJ1-2; a weak D match, TRBD1 (5 bases). This CDR3 has 13 residues. CDR1 and CDR2 (germline): DFQATT, SNEGSKA (reference sequence). Deletions cut 3 bases from V and 2 bases from J, with 10 bases between. CDR3 in DNA: TGCAGTGCTAGCAAGGACATCAACTATGGCTACACCTTC. It codes for CSASKDINYGYTF.

The chain is built from TRBV29-1 and TRBJ1-1; TRBD1 agrees at 7 bases. The CDR3 contains 14 residues. V lost 2 bases, J lost 0 bases, and 3 bases stayed unmatched. Germline lookup yields CDR1 SQVTM and CDR2 ANQGSEA. The CDR3 DNA reads as TGCAGCGTTGAAAAGGGGACAGTGAACACTGAAGCTTTCTTT. It encodes CSVEKGTVNTEAFF.